Below are 27 T cell receptor beta chains sequenced from a single sample in a study of shared clonotypes between healthy human individuals (dated by TCRdb to about 2020). The protocol used for the library was the immunoSEQ multiplex PCR assay. This immuneACCESS table, as held by TCRdb, lists in-frame sequences with V and J called but not all clones. Of the missing ones, under half trace to an unresolved V gene in checked studies; the others have no known cause. The sample has hundreds of thousands of clones on record, around 96% of them singletons. The leading ten clones occupy approximately 0.12% of the sample. CD8 naive samples were obtained by positive selection for CCR7 among CD45RO-negative cells, yielding a CD45RA+CCR7+ population from which TemRA cells were excluded. The sequencing input was naive CD8+ T cells sorted from blood. The cell subset or site label of this sample denotes: CD45RA+CCR7+. The source is a young woman in good health.

The chain uses TRBV10-3 and TRBJ2-3; the D call may be TRBD1 or TRBD2 (6 bases each). Trimming cost V 0 bases and J 1 base, with 11 bases left between them. The CDR3 has 16 amino acids. CDR1 is ENHRY, CDR2 SYGVKD, per germline. The CDR3 region has the DNA TGTGCCATCAGTGAGTCGCCGGGGGCCCGCACAGATACGCAGTATTTT. Translation: CAISESPGARTDTQYF.

This chain connects TRBV2 to TRBJ1-5, with D unclear. Trimming shortened V by 1 base and J by 5 bases, and 12 bases separated the two germline ends. Germline CDR1 and CDR2: SNHLY and FYNNEI. This CDR3 is 15 amino acids long. CDR3 nucleotides: TGTGCCAGCAGTGAAGAAGGCCTCGGCTATCAGCCCCAGCATTTT. This gives the protein CASSEEGLGYQPQHF. The whole variable domain, filled in from reference TRBV2 and TRBJ1-5, reads EPEVTQTPSHQVTQMGQEVILRCVPISNHLYFYWYRQILGQKVEFLVSFYNNEISEKSEIFDDQFSVERPDGSNFTLKIRSTKLEDSAMYFCASSEEGLGYQPQHFGDGTRLSIL.

The V and J genes are TRBV13 and TRBJ2-7; maybe TRBD2 (6 bases). The germline V gene has CDR1 PRHDT and CDR2 FYEKMQ (reference sequence). The V end was cut by 5 bases, the J end by 3 bases, with 23 bases between. The CDR3 sequence is 17 residues long. CDR3 region: CASSQFGSSRVRYEQYF. The CDR3 DNA follows: TGTGCCAGCAGCCAATTCGGGAGCTCTAGGGTTCGCTACGAGCAGTACTTC.

This chain connects TRBV13 to TRBJ2-5; unclear D gene. V dropped 2 bases and J dropped 5 bases, with 12 bases sitting between them. The CDR3 covers 14 residues. Per the germline V gene, CDR1 is PRHDT and CDR2 is FYEKMQ (reference sequence). The CDR3 region is CASSLWIAGETQYF. In nucleotides, the CDR3 is TGTGCCAGCAGCTTATGGATAGCCGGGGAGACCCAGTACTTC.

DNA of the CDR3: TGTGCCAGCGACCAACGCGGGGACAGCAGCCCTGAAGCTTTCTTT. Translation: CASDQRGDSSPEAFF. V is TRBV28 and J is TRBJ1-1, with 7 bases that match TRBD1. The ends lost 8 bases at V and 6 bases at J; junction bases unmatched: 15. The CDR3 spans 15 residues. Germline CDR1 reads MDHEN; CDR2 reads SYDVKM.

The rearrangement uses TRBV19 and TRBJ2-3; weak D call: TRBD1 (6 bases). V was trimmed by 3 bases and J by 2 bases, leaving 12 bases between them. There are 15 residues in the CDR3. Germline-derived CDR1 and CDR2 are LNHDA and SQIVND (reference sequence). CDR3 sequence: CASSILQGSTDTQYF. CDR3 nucleotides: TGTGCCAGTAGTATCCTACAGGGTTCCACAGATACGCAGTATTTT.

The chain combines TRBV27 with TRBJ2-7, with no clear D. CDR1 and CDR2 from the germline V gene are MNHEY and SMNVEV (reference sequence). The V end was cut by 5 bases, the J end by 0 bases, with 14 bases between. This CDR3 contains 15 residues. CDR3 DNA: TGTGCCAGCAGTATTAGGTCTTCGGGCTCCTACGAGCAGTACTTC. This gives the protein CASSIRSSGSYEQYF.

V usage is TRBV30 and J usage is TRBJ1-3; D is ambiguous. The length of the CDR3 is 13 residues. CDR1 GTSNPN and CDR2 SVGIG come from the germline V gene (reference sequence). V was pared by 4 bases and J by 1 base, with 8 bases between. In nucleotides, the CDR3 is TGTGCCTGGACACGGGTATCTGGAAACACCATATATTTT. It translates to CAWTRVSGNTIYF.

This rearrangement joins TRBV5-6 to TRBJ2-7; 8 nucleotides agree with TRBD2. The CDR3 runs to 14 residues. Germline V gene lookup returns CDR1 SGHDT and CDR2 YYEEEE. V shed 0 bases and J 4 bases; nucleotides not matched to a gene: 3. As DNA, the CDR3 is TGTGCCAGCAGCTTGGTACTAGCGGAGTACGAGCAGTACTTC. It codes for CASSLVLAEYEQYF.

V gene TRBV27 combines with J gene TRBJ2-7; D is unclear. This CDR3 has 14 amino acids. Trimming left V 6 bases short and J 1 base short, with 13 bases between. CDR1 MNHEY and CDR2 SMNVEV come from the germline V gene (reference sequence). The CDR3 spells CASSPRAHSYEQYF. The DNA for the CDR3 is TGTGCCAGCAGCCCCCGGGCTCATTCCTACGAGCAGTACTTC.

The V and J genes are TRBV2 and TRBJ1-5; D gene unclear. The CDR3 totals 15 residues. Trimming took off 7 bases at V and 1 base at J, with 14 bases between the two ends. Germline CDR1 is SNHLY and CDR2 is FYNNEI. Here the CDR3 DNA reads TGTGCCAGCAAGCTGGGTTTTATCAGCAATCAGCCCCAGCATTTT. This translates into CASKLGFISNQPQHF.

Notes on this clone: An end of the junction does not agree with germline; a read error may underlie this. The chain links TRBV5-1 to TRBJ2-7; 11 positions match TRBD1. Germline lookup yields CDR1 SGHRS and CDR2 YFSETQ. The CDR3 length is 11 residues. CDR3 sequence: CASSNLDRGHF. CDR3 bases: TGCGCCAGCAGCAACCTGGACAGGGGGCACTTC.

This chain links TRBV7-8 with TRBJ2-7; TRBD1 aligns across 7 bases. The length of the CDR3 is 15 residues. Per germline, CDR1 SGHVS and CDR2 FQNEAQ. J lost 5 bases, V lost 4 bases, and 11 bases had no gene match. CDR3 protein: CASSSLGGTGNEQYF. The CDR3 DNA reads TGTGCCAGCAGCTCGCTAGGGGGCACGGGGAACGAGCAGTACTTC.

This clone was recorded once. The rearrangement joins TRBV11-2 to TRBJ2-7, with a tentative D call TRBD1 (6 bases). V was pared by 0 bases and J by 1 base, with 10 bases between. The V gene's germline CDR1 is SGHAT and CDR2 FQNNGV. This CDR3 is built from 15 residues. The CDR3 reads CASSLETGRSYEQYF. CDR3 in DNA: TGTGCCAGCAGCTTAGAGACAGGACGATCCTACGAGCAGTACTTC.

The chain is built from TRBV15 and TRBJ1-1; TRBD1 matches at 10 bases. With 3 bases clipped from V and 3 bases from J, the junction kept 10 bases outside the gene matches. This CDR3 has 17 residues. Germline CDR1 reads LNHNV; CDR2 reads YYDKDF (reference sequence). The CDR3 DNA follows: TGTGCCACCAGCAGTCATGGACAGGGGGAGAAGGACACTGAAGCTTTCTTT. Amino acids: CATSSHGQGEKDTEAFF. The full variable domain, its missing parts supplied by reference TRBV15 and TRBJ1-1, is DAMVIQNPRYQVTQFGKPVTLSCSQTLNHNVMYWYQQKSSQAPKLLFHYYDKDFNNEADTPDNFQSRRPNTSFCFLDIRSPGLGDTAMYLCATSSHGQGEKDTEAFFGQGTRLTVV.

The J gene is TRBJ2-5, the V gene TRBV9; D call uncertain. V was shortened by 0 bases and J by 5 bases, with 11 bases between the two germline ends. This CDR3 spans 14 amino acids. Germline V gene data show CDR1 as SGDLS and CDR2 as YYNGEE. CDR3 in DNA: TGTGCCAGCAGCGTAGTACCAAATTACGAGACCCAGTACTTC. It specifies CASSVVPNYETQYF.

The chain uses TRBV29-1 and TRBJ1-2, with 8 bases matching TRBD1. The ends lost 2 bases at V and 5 bases at J; junction bases unmatched: 7. Germline CDR1 and CDR2: SQVTM and ANQGSEA. The CDR3 is made up of 14 amino acids. CDR3 in amino acids: CSVEPTTGDYGYTF. The DNA for the CDR3 is TGCAGCGTTGAACCAACGACAGGGGATTATGGCTACACCTTC.

The rearrangement joins TRBV7-9 to TRBJ2-3; D possibly matches TRBD1 or TRBD2 (5 bases each). Looked up from germline, CDR1 is SEHNR and CDR2 is FQNEAQ (reference sequence). The CDR3 covers 15 residues. V lost 1 base to trimming and J lost 3 bases, with 11 bases between them. The CDR3: CASSLGGIRTDTQYF. Written as DNA, the CDR3 is TGTGCCAGCAGCTTAGGGGGGATAAGAACAGATACGCAGTATTTT.

A single count supports this clone. The CDR3 coding sequence is TGTGCCAGCAGCGAAACAGGGGTTGGGGCCAACGTCCTGACTTTC. It is translated as CASSETGVGANVLTF. V gene TRBV9 combines with J gene TRBJ2-6; 7 nucleotides match TRBD1. V was clipped by 3 bases and J by 3 bases; unmatched bases: 3. From germline, CDR1 is SGDLS and CDR2 YYNGEE. The CDR3 length is 15 residues.

For the CDR3, the DNA is TGTGCCAGCAGCTCAACGGAGAGTGAACCAGGCACAGATACGCAGTATTTT. Translation: CASSSTESEPGTDTQYF. The chain has TRBV7-9 and TRBJ2-3; D is undetermined. The CDR3 totals 17 residues. The V end was cut by 4 bases, the J end by 1 base, with 18 bases between. CDR1 and CDR2 from the germline V gene are SEHNR and FQNEAQ (reference sequence).

The V and J genes are TRBV6-5 and TRBJ2-7; 7 bases are a match to TRBD2. The CDR3 is 13 amino acids. CDR1 is MNHEY, CDR2 SVGAGI, per germline. With 0 bases clipped from V and 5 bases from J, the junction kept 1 base outside the gene matches. CDR3 DNA: TGTGCCAGCAGTTACTCGGGAGGGAACGAGCAGTACTTC. Its protein is CASSYSGGNEQYF.

The genes are TRBV13 and TRBJ2-7; unclear D gene. The CDR3 extends over 15 amino acids. In germline, CDR1 is PRHDT, CDR2 FYEKMQ (reference sequence). Trimming stripped 1 base from V and 2 bases from J, with 12 bases between. Written as DNA, the CDR3 is TGTGCCAGCAGCTTAGCCGCGTCCCCCGCCTACGAGCAGTACTTC. This encodes CASSLAASPAYEQYF.

Only one count was recorded for this clone. DNA of the CDR3: TGCAGCGTTTATGGTCGTCGAGCTTTCTTT. Translation: CSVYGRRAFF. The chain links TRBV29-1 to TRBJ1-1; D remains unclear. This CDR3 has 10 residues. CDR1 SQVTM and CDR2 ANQGSEA come from the germline V gene. V was shortened by 5 bases and J by 10 bases, with 11 bases between the two germline ends.

This clone was observed once. V and J are TRBV27 and TRBJ2-7; the D is unclear. Trimming cost V 5 bases and J 3 bases, with 14 bases left between them. Germline CDR1 and CDR2: MNHEY and SMNVEV (reference sequence). The CDR3 extends over 14 amino acids. CDR3 nucleotides: TGTGCCAGCAGTCCGACCTTTGTGGGCTACGAGCAGTACTTC. The encoded protein is CASSPTFVGYEQYF.

The rearrangement links TRBV15 to TRBJ2-7, with unresolved D. V shed 0 bases and J shed 7 bases, with 10 bases lying between them. The germline gives CDR1 LNHNV, CDR2 YYDKDF (reference sequence). CDR3 length: 13 amino acids. CDR3 bases: TGTGCCACCAGCAGAGATACCCCATGGGAGCAGTACTTC. This sequence encodes CATSRDTPWEQYF.

The rearrangement joins TRBV30 to TRBJ2-7; D not resolved. With 0 bases removed from V and 0 bases from J, the gap between germline ends came to 18 bases. This CDR3 is built from 17 residues. CDR1 and CDR2 (germline): GTSNPN, SVGIG (reference sequence). The CDR3, as DNA: TGTGCCTGGAGTGTACATATCGGGTTGGTTTTCTCCTACGAGCAGTACTTC. Translated, it gives CAWSVHIGLVFSYEQYF.

This clone came up once. This chain joins TRBV7-9 and TRBJ2-3, with no clear D. CDR3 length equals 13 residues. The germline gives CDR1 SEHNR, CDR2 FQNEAQ (reference sequence). Between the trimmed V and J ends, which lost 5 bases and 6 bases, there was a span of 12 bases. This CDR3 reads CASSPYLRDTQYF. The CDR3 DNA is TGTGCCAGCAGCCCATATCTGAGGGATACGCAGTATTTT.